This TCR beta chain was retrieved from a study of T cells in Graves' hyperthyroidism and ophthalmopathy. The V gene lost 4 bases and the J gene lost 0 bases, with 10 bases spanning the gap. CDR1 SQVTM and CDR2 ANQGSEA come from the germline V gene. The CDR3 spans 13 residues. There were TCR beta CDR3 regions amplified from RNA transcripts. The HTBI set primed first-round TCR CDR3 RT-PCR. TCRdb reprocessed the multiplex PCR reads via MiXCR and lists one record per CDR3 protein. This table has approximately 720,000 distinct CDR3 sequences, over 15% appearing once. The chain couples TRBV29-1 to TRBJ2-7; weak D call: TRBD1 (6 bases). The sequence derives from a woman aged 50 to 65 with Graves' hyperthyroidism that later progressed to Graves' ophthalmopathy. The sample consisted of blood. The DNA for the CDR3 is TGCAGCGTTGCGCCGGACAGCTCCTACGAGCAGTACTTC. The encoded protein is CSVAPDSSYEQYF.